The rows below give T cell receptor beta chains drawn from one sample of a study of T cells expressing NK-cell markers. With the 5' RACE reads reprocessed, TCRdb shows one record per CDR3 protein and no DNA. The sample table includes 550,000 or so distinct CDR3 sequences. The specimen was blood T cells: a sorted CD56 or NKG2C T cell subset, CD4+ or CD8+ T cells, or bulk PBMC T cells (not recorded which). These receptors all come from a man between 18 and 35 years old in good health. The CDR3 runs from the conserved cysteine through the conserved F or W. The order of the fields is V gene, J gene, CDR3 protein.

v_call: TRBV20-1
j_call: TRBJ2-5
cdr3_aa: CSATRPSPETQYF

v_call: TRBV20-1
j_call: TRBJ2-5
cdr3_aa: CSARDRLAAASRETQYF

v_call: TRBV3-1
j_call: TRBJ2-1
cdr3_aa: CASSQGLAGDLNEQFF

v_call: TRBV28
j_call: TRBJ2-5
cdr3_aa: CASSGIGSGPETQYF

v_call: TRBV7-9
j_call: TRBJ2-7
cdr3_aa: CASSLGNQGAGQYF

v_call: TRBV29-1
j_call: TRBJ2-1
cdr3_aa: CSETSGYNEQFF

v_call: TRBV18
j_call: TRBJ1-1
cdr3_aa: CASSIKVDTEAFF

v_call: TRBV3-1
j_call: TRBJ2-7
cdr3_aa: CASSQDLAGGPWEQYF

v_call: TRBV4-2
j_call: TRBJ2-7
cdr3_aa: CASSQPPKVSGLYEQYF

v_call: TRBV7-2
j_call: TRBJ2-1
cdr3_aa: CASSLEAGDLNEQFF

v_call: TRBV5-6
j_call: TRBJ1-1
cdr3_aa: CASSLGSSMEAFF

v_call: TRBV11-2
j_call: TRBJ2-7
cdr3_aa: CASSLGLWGQGAKYEQYF

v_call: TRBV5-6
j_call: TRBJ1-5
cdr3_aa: CASSTGGHNQPQHF

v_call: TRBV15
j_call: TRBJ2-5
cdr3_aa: CATSRDNRWETQYF

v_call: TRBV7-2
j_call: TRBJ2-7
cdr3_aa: CASSLEAYEQYF

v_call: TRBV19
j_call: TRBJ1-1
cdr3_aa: CASTLSRTGNTEAFF

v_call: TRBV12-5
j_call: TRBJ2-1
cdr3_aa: CASGFPGAYNEQFF

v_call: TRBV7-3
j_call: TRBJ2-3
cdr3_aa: CASSFSALRTDTQYF

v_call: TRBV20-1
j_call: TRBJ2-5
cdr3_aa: CSARGLGGGVRETQYF

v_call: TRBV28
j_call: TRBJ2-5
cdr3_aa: CASSLTRGETQYF

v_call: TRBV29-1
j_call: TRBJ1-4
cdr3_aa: CSVAGSVRGPNEKLFF

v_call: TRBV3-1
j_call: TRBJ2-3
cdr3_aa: CASSQQGTDTQYF

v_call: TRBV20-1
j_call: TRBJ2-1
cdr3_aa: CSALRGLLNNEQFF

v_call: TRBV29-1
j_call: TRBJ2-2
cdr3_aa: CSVDSAARPGELFF

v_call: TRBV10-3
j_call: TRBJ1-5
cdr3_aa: CAISSVRGPGQPQHF

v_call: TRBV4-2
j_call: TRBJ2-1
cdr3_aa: CASSQDPVGGPSYNEQFF

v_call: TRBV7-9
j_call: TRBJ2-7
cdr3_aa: CASSSDWGAEQYF

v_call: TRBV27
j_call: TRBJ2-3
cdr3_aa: CASSLGRDQVRDTQYF

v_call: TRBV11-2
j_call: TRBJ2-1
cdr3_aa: CASSYRTSGSRFSYNEQFF

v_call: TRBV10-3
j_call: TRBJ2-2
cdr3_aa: CAIHSMGGELFF

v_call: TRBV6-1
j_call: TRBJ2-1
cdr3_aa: CASSRLAGGRDEQFF

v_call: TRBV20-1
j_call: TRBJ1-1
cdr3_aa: CSATPDRGWDTEAFF